A selection of T cell receptor beta chains follows, all from one sample in a study of beta chain features in type 1 diabetes. This table comes from immunoSEQ multiplex PCR, and its TCRdb copy is limited to in-frame clones, with some not included. The data hold fewer than 450,000 clones, with about 13% observed a single time. The sequenced material came from naive CD4+ T cells from blood. The source is a woman aged 18-35 years with type 1 diabetes. The CDR3 runs from the conserved cysteine through the conserved F or W. A D gene is named only where the DNA matches it firmly. Clone size, where shown, is once, few, many, or a class for clones that have expanded.

size | D | J | V | CDR3 | DNA
NA | NA | TRBJ2-5 | TRBV2 | CASNQARSKETQYF | TGTGCCAGCAATCAAGCGAGAAGTAAAGAGACCCAGTACTTC
NA | TRBD2 | TRBJ2-1 | TRBV7-6 | CASSSRTSGSSGEQFF | TGTGCCAGCAGCTCCCGGACTAGCGGGAGTTCGGGTGAGCAGTTCTTC
few | TRBD2 | TRBJ2-7 | TRBV14 | CASSQAAGAAYEQYF | TGTGCCAGCAGCCAAGCGGCGGGAGCAGCCTACGAGCAGTACTTC
few | NA | TRBJ1-1 | TRBV7-9 | CASSVGNGEAFF | TGTGCCAGCAGCGTAGGAAACGGTGAAGCTTTCTTT
few | TRBD1 | TRBJ2-4 | TRBV11-3 | CASSFGTGKNIQYF | TGTGCCAGCAGCTTCGGGACAGGGAAAAACATTCAGTACTTC
few | NA | TRBJ2-1 | TRBV20-1 | CSASLVNEQFF | TGCAGTGCTAGCCTAGTTAATGAGCAGTTCTTC
NA | NA | TRBJ1-3 | TRBV30 | CAQGLSAHGAIYF | TGTGCCCAAGGACTATCGGCCCACGGCGCCATATATTTT
few | TRBD2 | TRBJ2-1 | TRBV29-1 | CSVEDRVAGGRGSYNEQFF | TGCAGCGTTGAAGATCGGGTAGCGGGAGGGCGGGGCTCCTACAATGAGCAGTTCTTC
NA | TRBD1 | TRBJ2-1 | TRBV6-6 | CASSYGPGGIDEQFF | TGTGCCAGCAGTTACGGCCCAGGGGGCATCGATGAGCAGTTCTTC
NA | TRBD1 | TRBJ1-2 | TRBV9 | CASSDPDRDNYGYTF | TGTGCCAGCAGCGACCCCGACAGGGATAACTATGGCTACACCTTC
NA | TRBD1 | TRBJ1-2 | TRBV4-1 | CASSQERPGGNYGYTF | TGCGCCAGCAGCCAAGAAAGGCCAGGGGGAAACTATGGCTACACCTTC
few | NA | TRBJ2-2 | TRBV5-1 | CASREAVGSGELFF | TGCGCCAGCAGGGAGGCTGTAGGATCCGGGGAGCTGTTTTTT
few | TRBD1 | TRBJ2-1 | TRBV4-3 | CASSRSTGAGNEQFF | TGCGCCAGCAGCCGCTCGACAGGGGCAGGCAATGAGCAGTTCTTC
NA | NA | TRBJ2-3 | TRBV10-3 | CAIKRGTDTQYF | TGTGCCATCAAACGGGGCACAGATACGCAGTATTTT
few | NA | TRBJ1-2 | TRBV5-1 | CASSFENYGYTF | TGCGCCAGCAGCTTTGAGAACTATGGCTACACCTTC
few | NA | TRBJ2-3 | TRBV18 | CASSPPGWVTDTQYF | TGTGCCAGCTCACCTCCGGGATGGGTCACAGATACGCAGTATTTT
few | NA | TRBJ1-2 | TRBV18 | CASSQREAPNYGYTF | TGTGCCAGCTCACAAAGGGAGGCTCCTAACTATGGCTACACCTTC
few | TRBD1 | TRBJ2-1 | TRBV5-1 | CASSLAGQGANNEQFF | TGCGCCAGCAGCTTGGCGGGACAGGGGGCTAACAATGAGCAGTTCTTC
few | NA | TRBJ2-3 | TRBV5-1 | CASSFAKSDTQYF | TGCGCCAGCAGCTTCGCTAAATCAGATACGCAGTATTTT
few | TRBD2 | TRBJ2-1 | TRBV6-5 | CASSYSGTSYNEQFF | TGTGCCAGCAGTTACTCTGGGACTAGCTACAATGAGCAGTTCTTC
NA | NA | TRBJ2-1 | TRBV5-1 | CASSLGLTYNEQFF | TGCGCCAGCAGCCTAGGACTGACCTACAATGAGCAGTTCTTC
NA | TRBD1 | TRBJ1-5 | TRBV7-8 | CASSRDRTGNQPQHF | TGTGCCAGCAGCCGAGACCGGACAGGGAATCAGCCCCAGCATTTT
few | TRBD1 | TRBJ1-4 | TRBV30 | CAWSPGTAEKLFF | TGTGCCTGGAGTCCTGGGACAGCTGAAAAACTGTTTTTT
few | NA | TRBJ2-1 | TRBV28 | CASSELPLVNEQFF | TGTGCCAGCAGCGAATTACCACTCGTGAATGAGCAGTTCTTC
few | NA | TRBJ2-5 | TRBV7-2 | CASRNAASGETQYF | TGTGCCAGCAGAAACGCAGCGAGTGGAGAGACCCAGTACTTC
NA | NA | TRBJ2-1 | TRBV27 | CASSNRGGLGQFF | TGTGCCAGCAGTAACAGGGGGGGCTTGGGGCAGTTCTTC
NA | NA | TRBJ2-5 | TRBV6-5 | CASSYSWQGETQYF | TGTGCCAGCAGTTATTCCTGGCAGGGTGAGACCCAGTACTTC
few | NA | TRBJ2-1 | TRBV30 | CAWSVTERGEQFF | TGTGCCTGGAGTGTTACCGAACGAGGTGAGCAGTTCTTC